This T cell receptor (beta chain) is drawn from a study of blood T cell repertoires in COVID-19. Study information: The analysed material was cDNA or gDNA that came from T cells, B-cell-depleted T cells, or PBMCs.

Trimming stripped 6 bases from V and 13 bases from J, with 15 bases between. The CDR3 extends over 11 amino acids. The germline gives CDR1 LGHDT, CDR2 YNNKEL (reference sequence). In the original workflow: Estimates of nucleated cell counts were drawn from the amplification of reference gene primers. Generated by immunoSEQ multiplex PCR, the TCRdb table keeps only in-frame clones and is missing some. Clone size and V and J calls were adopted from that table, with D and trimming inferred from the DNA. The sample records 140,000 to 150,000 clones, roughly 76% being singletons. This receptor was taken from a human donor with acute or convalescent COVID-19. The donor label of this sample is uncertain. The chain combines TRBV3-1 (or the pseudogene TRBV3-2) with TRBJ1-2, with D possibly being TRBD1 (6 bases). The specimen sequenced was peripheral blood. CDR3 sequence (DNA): TGTGCCAGCAGTCCCGGGACACAACCCACCTTC. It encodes CASSPGTQPTF.